This TCR beta chain was identified during a study of monozygotic twins with inflammatory bowel disease. This CDR3 is built from 12 residues. Per the germline V gene, CDR1 is WSHSY and CDR2 is SAAADI. A total RNA quantity of around 3,700 ng went into each TCR library. The template switching step added UMIs that contained a 6-nucleotide sample barcode. TCRdb re-called the 5' RACE reads and catalogs CDR3 proteins one per entry, DNA excluded. This sample's table has 330,000 or so distinct CDR3 sequences. The sequencing input was blood. V and J are TRBV10-2 and TRBJ2-1. The origin of this receptor is a human donor with ulcerative colitis or Crohn's disease, or a healthy co-twin of an affected twin (not recorded which). The CDR3: CASTTEYNEQFF.